The 12 T cell receptor beta chains given below trace back to one sample, sequenced in a study of technical replicates of blood from several donors. Assay: immunoSEQ multiplex PCR; the TCRdb copy retains only in-frame clones and omits some. The table shows tens of thousands of clones, with just under 95% occurring only once. Sequenced sample: T cells isolated from PBMCs. Receptors were obtained from a human donor in good health.

The CDR3, as DNA: TGTGCCAGCAGCGTAGGTTTAGGGGGCGGCTACTATGGCTACACCTTC. Protein product: CASSVGLGGGYYGYTF. The genes are TRBV9 and TRBJ1-2; 7 bases map to TRBD1. The CDR3 covers 16 residues. Germline trimming cut 0 bases from V and 3 bases from J; bases unmatched to any gene: 8. Germline values: CDR1 SGDLS, CDR2 YYNGEE.

This chain connects TRBV18 to TRBJ1-1; 9 bases are shared with TRBD1. The CDR3 covers 13 residues. Per germline, CDR1 KGHSH and CDR2 LQKENI. V was pared by 4 bases and J by 8 bases, with 5 bases of the junction left unmatched. CDR3 in DNA: TGTGCCAGCTCACACTCGGACAGGGGCGAAGCTTTCTTT. Amino acids: CASSHSDRGEAFF. Combining the CDR3 with reference TRBV18 and TRBJ1-1 gives the whole variable domain NAGVMQNPRHLVRRRGQEARLRCSPMKGHSHVYWYRQLPEEGLKFMVYLQKENIIDESGMPKERFSAEFPKEGPSILRIQQVVRGDSAAYFCASSHSDRGEAFFGQGTRLTVV.

The V call is TRBV12-5, the J call TRBJ1-2; TRBD1 is a possible D gene (5 bases). V shed 5 bases and J shed 5 bases, with 15 bases lying between them. Per the germline V gene, CDR1 is LGHNT and CDR2 is FRNRAP. This CDR3 comprises 14 residues. CDR3 in amino acids: CASGPYSTDYGYTF. For the CDR3, the DNA is TGTGCTAGTGGTCCGTATTCGACAGATTATGGCTACACCTTC. Together with reference TRBV12-5 and TRBJ1-2, the CDR3 gives the full variable domain: DARVTQTPRHKVTEMGQEVTMRCQPILGHNTVFWYRQTMMQGLELLAYFRNRAPLDDSGMPKDRFSAEMPDATLATLKIQPSEPRDSAVYFCASGPYSTDYGYTFGSGTRLTVV.

The V call is TRBV6-1, the J call TRBJ1-4, with D perhaps TRBD1 (6 bases). CDR3 length equals 14 residues. Per the germline V gene, CDR1 is MNHNS and CDR2 is SASEGT. Trimming left V 3 bases short and J 8 bases short, with 13 bases between. For the CDR3, the DNA is TGTGCCAGCAGTGAGGGGGCCGCTAGCGAAAAACTGTTTTTT. As protein: CASSEGAASEKLFF.

The rearrangement links TRBV5-1 to TRBJ2-7; D possibly corresponds to TRBD2 (5 bases). CDR3 length equals 14 residues. Germline V gene sequence: CDR1 SGHRS, CDR2 YFSETQ. V was cut by 0 bases and J by 4 bases, with 11 bases left in between. The CDR3 DNA reads TGCGCCAGCAGCTTGGAAAGGACGGGATACGAGCAGTACTTC. Protein sequence: CASSLERTGYEQYF.

V usage is TRBV30 and J usage is TRBJ1-2; the match to TRBD1 covers 7 bases. Germline V gene data show CDR1 as GTSNPN and CDR2 as SVGIG (reference sequence). Trimming took 5 bases from V and 4 from J; bases not matched to a gene: 4. The CDR3 is 12 amino acids. CDR3 coding DNA: TGTGCCTGGGTGGGGACAGTCTATGGCTACACCTTC. This sequence encodes CAWVGTVYGYTF.

The chain has TRBV9 and TRBJ2-1; tentative D call: TRBD1 (5 bases). CDR1 and CDR2 from the germline V gene are SGDLS and YYNGEE. The CDR3 is made up of 15 amino acids. V was pared by 2 bases and J by 5 bases, with 14 bases between. The CDR3 nucleotides are TGTGCCAGCAGCGTCAGGGTTAGAGGAAACAATGAGCAGTTCTTC. Protein sequence: CASSVRVRGNNEQFF.

DNA of the CDR3: TGTGCCAGCACCGATTCCCCAGACCCGGAGGGGGAGCTGTTTTTT. Translating gives CASTDSPDPEGELFF. V is TRBV7-9 and J is TRBJ2-2; D is undetermined. CDR3 length: 15 amino acids. Germline V gene data show CDR1 as SEHNR and CDR2 as FQNEAQ (reference sequence). V was trimmed by 7 bases and J by 8 bases, leaving 20 bases between them.

The chain joins TRBV2 to TRBJ2-3; 7 bases match TRBD2. There are 14 residues in the CDR3. Germline V lookup: CDR1 SNHLY, CDR2 FYNNEI. The trim removed 4 bases at V and 2 bases at J, leaving 3 bases unmatched. The CDR3 nucleotides read TGTGCCAGCAGTGTGGGGACTAACACAGATACGCAGTATTTT. It yields the protein CASSVGTNTDTQYF.

This chain joins TRBV15 and TRBJ2-1; tentatively, D is TRBD1 (6 bases). Per germline, CDR1 LNHNV and CDR2 YYDKDF (reference sequence). Deletions cut 5 bases from V and 5 bases from J, with 13 bases between. This CDR3 comprises 14 residues. The CDR3, as DNA: TGTGCCACCAGCGAAACAGGGAATAACAATGAGCAGTTCTTC. This sequence encodes CATSETGNNNEQFF.

The V and J genes are TRBV6-5 and TRBJ1-5; D possibly corresponds to TRBD1 (6 bases). There are 15 residues in the CDR3. Germline CDR1 and CDR2: MNHEY and SVGAGI. V lost 0 bases and J lost 5, with 11 bases in between. The CDR3 protein is CASSYSSGGHQPQHF. Here the CDR3 DNA reads TGTGCCAGCAGTTACTCGAGCGGGGGGCATCAGCCCCAGCATTTT.

This rearrangement joins TRBV11-3 to TRBJ1-3; D might be TRBD1 (5 bases). The CDR3 totals 15 residues. CDR1 and CDR2 (germline): SGHNT, YENEEA. Trimming pared 5 bases from V and 0 bases from J, leaving 11 bases between. CDR3 DNA: TGTGCCAGCAGCCTCCTGGGGGGCTCTGGAAACACCATATATTTT. Its translation: CASSLLGGSGNTIYF.